The 21 T cell receptor beta chains given below trace back to one sample, sequenced in a study of T cell changes during pregnancy in multiple sclerosis. Profiled with immunoSEQ multiplex PCR; TCRdb holds only in-frame clones, not every one. This table has approximately 50,000 clones, 92% appearing once. This specimen was CD4+ T cells from peripheral blood mononuclear cells, taken after pregnancy. The receptors originated from a female donor with multiple sclerosis, enrolled in a pregnancy study.

This sequence joins TRBV19 and TRBJ1-5; D gene uncertain. Germline values: CDR1 LNHDA, CDR2 SQIVND (reference sequence). This CDR3 contains 15 residues. Trimming shortened V by 1 base and J by 3 bases, and 10 bases separated the two germline ends. CDR3 DNA: TGTGCCAGTAGTATAGGTGGAGGGCTCAATCAGCCCCAGCATTTT. Protein: CASSIGGGLNQPQHF.

The rearrangement joins TRBV4-2 to TRBJ2-1, with D tentatively TRBD2 (5 bases). CDR1 and CDR2 (germline): LGHNA, YNFKEQ. V lost 1 base, J lost 7 bases, and 14 bases lay in between. The CDR3 spans 15 residues. CDR3 amino acids: CASSQGLASRNEQFF. The CDR3 coding sequence is TGTGCCAGCAGCCAAGGTTTGGCTAGCCGTAATGAGCAGTTCTTC.

This chain links TRBV5-1 with TRBJ2-7, with TRBD2 identical over 9 bases. CDR1 is SGHRS, CDR2 YFSETQ, per germline. V trimming: 3 bases; J trimming: 6 bases; junction bases outside the gene matches: 7. This CDR3 has 14 residues. CDR3 loop: CASSYAASGTEQYF. CDR3 DNA sequence: TGCGCCAGCAGCTACGCTGCTAGCGGGACCGAGCAGTACTTC.

This clone occurred once. The chain uses TRBV5-8 and TRBJ2-5; TRBD2 aligns across 8 bases. The trim removed 0 bases at V and 1 base at J, leaving 5 bases unmatched. The CDR3 totals 16 residues. From germline, CDR1 is SGHTS and CDR2 YDEGEE. CDR3 region: CASSLGTSRPQETQYF. Here the CDR3 DNA reads TGTGCCAGCAGCTTGGGGACTAGCCGGCCCCAAGAGACCCAGTACTTC.

This clone was observed a handful of times. The chain has TRBV2 and TRBJ2-3; 9 bases fit TRBD2. With 4 bases clipped from V and 2 bases from J, the junction kept 4 bases outside the gene matches. The CDR3 runs to 15 residues. Germline V gene sequence: CDR1 SNHLY, CDR2 FYNNEI. The CDR3 DNA sequence: TGTGCCAGCAGTGGGACTAGCGCCAACACAGATACGCAGTATTTT. This encodes CASSGTSANTDTQYF.

The chain uses TRBV5-4 and TRBJ2-2; D possibly corresponds to TRBD2 (6 bases). With 3 bases removed from V and 2 bases from J, the gap between germline ends came to 11 bases. CDR3 length: 15 amino acids. CDR1 and CDR2 (germline): SGHNT, YYREEE (reference sequence). CDR3 protein: CASSSRDSNTGELFF. In DNA form, the CDR3 reads TGTGCCAGCAGCTCCCGGGACTCAAACACCGGGGAGCTGTTTTTT.

The V call is TRBV2, the J call TRBJ2-1; D might be TRBD2 (6 bases). Trimming took off 4 bases at V and 9 bases at J, with 13 bases between the two ends. The CDR3 spans 13 residues. CDR1 and CDR2 (germline): SNHLY, FYNNEI. The CDR3, as DNA: TGTGCCAGCAGTGGTACTAGCTTGGCTGAGCAGTTCTTC. Its translation: CASSGTSLAEQFF.

The genes are TRBV6-5 and TRBJ2-3, with 8 bases fitting TRBD2. V lost 6 bases to trimming and J lost 0 bases; unmatched junction nucleotides: 2. Germline V gene sequence: CDR1 MNHEY, CDR2 SVGAGI. The CDR3 totals 14 residues. CDR3 sequence reads: CASRLAASTDTQYF. The CDR3 bases are TGTGCCAGCAGACTAGCGGCTAGCACAGATACGCAGTATTTT.

This clone has only a few counts. CDR3 protein: CASSARGTGNTIYF. The CDR3 DNA sequence: TGTGCCAGCAGCGCCAGGGGGACTGGAAACACCATATATTTT. The rearrangement uses TRBV6-5 and TRBJ1-3, with 7 bases identical to TRBD1. There are 14 residues in the CDR3. The J segment lost 2 bases and the V segment lost 6 bases, leaving 4 bases of the junction unmatched. CDR1 is MNHEY, CDR2 SVGAGI, per germline.

V usage is TRBV5-1 and J usage is TRBJ1-1; D might be TRBD1 (6 bases). From germline, CDR1 is SGHRS and CDR2 YFSETQ. The CDR3 has 15 amino acids. The V end was cut by 3 bases, the J end by 5 bases, with 17 bases between. This CDR3 reads CASSSWAGATTEAFF. As DNA, the CDR3 is TGCGCCAGCAGCTCCTGGGCAGGGGCTACGACTGAAGCTTTCTTT.

This clone was detected only a few times. The rearrangement uses TRBV7-2 and TRBJ2-1; 11 bases map to TRBD2. The CDR3 runs 15 residues. The V and J ends lost 3 bases and 4 bases, in that order; junction bases with no gene match: 2. The V gene's germline CDR1 is SGHTA and CDR2 FQGNSA. The CDR3 region has the DNA TGTGCCAGCAGCTTGACTAGCGGGGATTACAATGAGCAGTTCTTC. It encodes CASSLTSGDYNEQFF. The complete variable domain, with remaining parts taken from reference TRBV7-2 and TRBJ2-1, reads GAGVSQSPSNKVTEKGKDVELRCDPISGHTALYWYRQSLGQGLEFLIYFQGNSAPDKSGLPSDRFSAERTGGSVSTLTIQRTQQEDSAVYLCASSLTSGDYNEQFFGPGTRLTVL.

The chain couples TRBV11-2 to TRBJ2-7, with 10 bases aligning to TRBD1. Germline CDR1 is SGHAT and CDR2 is FQNNGV. This CDR3 comprises 15 residues. J was trimmed by 5 bases and V by 6 bases; bases with no gene match: 10. The CDR3 DNA follows: TGTGCCAGCAGGCCCGCCGGGACAGGGGACCACGAGCAGTACTTC. Its protein product is CASRPAGTGDHEQYF.

V gene TRBV13 combines with J gene TRBJ2-2, with TRBD1 matching over 8 bases. From germline, CDR1 is PRHDT and CDR2 FYEKMQ (reference sequence). CDR3 length: 15 amino acids. Unmatched junction bases numbered 6, after V lost 4 bases and J lost 5 bases. CDR3 in DNA: TGTGCCAGCAGCTCCAACAGGGGGGTGACCGGGGAGCTGTTTTTT. Protein product: CASSSNRGVTGELFF. The complete variable domain, with remaining parts taken from reference TRBV13 and TRBJ2-2, reads AAGVIQSPRHLIKEKRETATLKCYPIPRHDTVYWYQQGPGQDPQFLISFYEKMQSDKGSIPDRFSAQQFSDYHSELNMSSLELGDSALYFCASSSNRGVTGELFFGEGSRLTVL.

The rearrangement links TRBV28 to TRBJ1-5; 8 bases are shared with TRBD1. With V trimmed by 7 bases and J by 7 bases, 9 bases remained unmatched. CDR1 and CDR2 from the germline V gene are MDHEN and SYDVKM. CDR3 length: 14 residues. The CDR3 reads CASIPGGSLQPQHF. DNA of the CDR3: TGTGCCAGCATTCCAGGGGGCAGTTTGCAGCCCCAGCATTTT. The whole variable domain, filled in from reference TRBV28 and TRBJ1-5, reads DVKVTQSSRYLVKRTGEKVFLECVQDMDHENMFWYRQDPGLGLRLIYFSYDVKMKEKGDIPEGYSVSREKKERFSLILESASTNQTSMYLCASIPGGSLQPQHFGDGTRLSIL.

This clone was detected once. This chain connects TRBV7-9 to TRBJ1-1, with 7 positions matching TRBD1. J lost 0 bases, V lost 5 bases, and 6 bases had no gene match. The CDR3 has 15 amino acids. CDR1 and CDR2 from the germline V gene are SEHNR and FQNEAQ (reference sequence). CDR3 sequence reads: CASSIQGQLNTEAFF. For the CDR3, the DNA is TGTGCCAGCAGCATCCAGGGACAGCTGAACACTGAAGCTTTCTTT.

The rearrangement links TRBV4-3 to TRBJ2-5; D is uncertain. Trimming removed 0 bases from V and 5 bases from J, with 10 bases in between. The CDR3 has 14 amino acids. CDR1 is LGHNA, CDR2 YSLEER, per germline. CDR3 loop: CASSQDWRAETQYF. For the CDR3, the DNA is TGCGCCAGCAGCCAAGACTGGAGAGCGGAGACCCAGTACTTC.

This clone was observed a single time. One junction end does not reproduce the germline sequence, and a read error may be involved. This chain connects TRBV2 to TRBJ2-1, with TRBD2 matching over 8 bases. Looked up from germline, CDR1 is SNHLY and CDR2 is FYNNEI. The CDR3 extends over 13 amino acids. This CDR3 reads CASREAGVGEQFF. CDR3 coding DNA: TGTGCCAGCAGGGAAGCGGGAGTAGGAGAGCAGTTCTTC.

This rearrangement joins TRBV14 to TRBJ1-2, with D perhaps TRBD1 (6 bases). The CDR3 loop spans 14 amino acids. Looked up from germline, CDR1 is SGHDN and CDR2 is FVKESK. The germline V and J ends were trimmed by 4 bases and 8 bases, with 17 bases remaining between them. The DNA of the CDR3 is TGTGCCAGCAGCCCCGCGAACAGGGCTAGGGGCTACACCTTC. Encoded protein: CASSPANRARGYTF.

CDR3 nucleotide sequence: TGTGCCAGCTCACCCCCAGGACTAGCGGGAGGGCAGGGTGAGCAGTTCTTC. It encodes CASSPPGLAGGQGEQFF. This chain joins TRBV18 and TRBJ2-1; the match to TRBD2 covers 15 bases. Looked up from germline, CDR1 is KGHSH and CDR2 is LQKENI. The V and J ends lost 3 bases and 9 bases, in that order; junction bases with no gene match: 9. CDR3 size: 17 residues.

The rearrangement uses TRBV4-1 and TRBJ1-5; D uncertain. The CDR3 totals 13 residues. V was clipped by 3 bases and J by 4 bases, with 7 bases between them. Germline assignment: CDR1 MGHRA and CDR2 YSYEKL. The CDR3 reads CASSQPGNQPQHF. CDR3 nucleotide sequence: TGCGCCAGCAGCCAGCCAGGAAATCAGCCCCAGCATTTT.

The V call is TRBV5-4, the J call TRBJ2-5; TRBD2 might be the D (6 bases). The CDR3 runs 16 residues. The ends were cut back, 0 bases at V and 5 bases at J, with 17 bases in the middle. The germline CDR1 and CDR2 sequences are SGHNT and YYREEE (reference sequence). The CDR3 sequence is CASSLAGGGGRETQYF. The CDR3 DNA reads as TGTGCCAGCAGCTTGGCGGGTGGGGGAGGTAGGGAGACCCAGTACTTC.